This T cell receptor (beta chain) is drawn from a study of T cell responses to AZD1222 COVID-19 vaccine. V lost 6 bases, J lost 4 bases, and 12 bases lay in between. Germline V CDR1 and CDR2: SNHLY, FYNNEI. The CDR3 totals 13 residues. The method was immunoSEQ multiplex PCR; TCRdb's version includes in-frame clones alone and lacks a portion of them. The sample includes 26,000 or so clones, approximately 90% of them seen just once. Regarding this clone: Its antigen remains unknown.

Study results and limitations: An increase in Spike-specific TCR breadth and depth was observed after two AZD1222 doses. The study found vaccine-associated CD4 TCRs spanning spike, dominant at 160-218 and 743-854.

This sample comprised peripheral blood, obtained 28 days after the second AZD1222 dose. The clonotype was recovered from an adult who received the AZD1222 COVID-19 vaccine. This chain uses TRBV2 with TRBJ1-2; possibly TRBD1 for D (6 bases). The CDR3 loop reads CASRGGQVYGYTF. DNA for the CDR3: TGTGCCAGCAGAGGGGGGCAGGTCTATGGCTACACCTTC.